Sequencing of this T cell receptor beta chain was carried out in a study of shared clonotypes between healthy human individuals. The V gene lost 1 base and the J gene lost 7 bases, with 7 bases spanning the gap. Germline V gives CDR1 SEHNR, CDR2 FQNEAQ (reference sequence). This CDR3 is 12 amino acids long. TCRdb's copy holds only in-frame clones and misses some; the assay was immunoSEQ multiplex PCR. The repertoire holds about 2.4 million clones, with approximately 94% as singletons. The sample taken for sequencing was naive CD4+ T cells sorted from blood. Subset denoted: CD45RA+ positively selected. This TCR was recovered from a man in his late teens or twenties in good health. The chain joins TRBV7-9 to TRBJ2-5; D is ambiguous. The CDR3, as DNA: TGTGCCAGCAGCTTAGTGGAGTGGACCCAGTACTTC. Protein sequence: CASSLVEWTQYF.